Reported below is one T cell receptor beta chain. This record comes from a study of blood T cell repertoires in COVID-19. At the level of the study: From the United States, Italy and Spain came samples of acute and convalescent COVID-19.

Trimming removed 5 bases from V and 0 bases from J, with 11 bases in between. The germline V gene encodes CDR1 MDHEN and CDR2 SYDVKM. The CDR3 is 15 amino acids. Sequencing used immunoSEQ multiplex PCR; TCRdb keeps in-frame clones, though not all of them. The sample contains over 100,000 clones, approximately 78% of which appear only once. The clonotype was recovered from a man in his 70s with acute or convalescent COVID-19. J is TRBJ1-3 and V is TRBV28; D is ambiguous. Sample: peripheral blood. In DNA, the CDR3 is TGTGCCAGCAGTCTAATGAGATTCTCTGGAAACACCATATATTTT. Its translation is CASSLMRFSGNTIYF.